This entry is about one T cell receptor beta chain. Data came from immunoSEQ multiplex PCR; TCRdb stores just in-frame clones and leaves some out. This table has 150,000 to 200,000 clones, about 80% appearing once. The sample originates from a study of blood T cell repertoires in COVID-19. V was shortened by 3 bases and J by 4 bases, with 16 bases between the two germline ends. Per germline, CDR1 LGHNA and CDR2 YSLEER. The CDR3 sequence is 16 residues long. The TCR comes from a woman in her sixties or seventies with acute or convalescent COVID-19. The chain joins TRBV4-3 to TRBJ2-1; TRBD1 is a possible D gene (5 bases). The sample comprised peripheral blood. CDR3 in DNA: TGCGCCAGCAGCCAGACGAAGGGGCTGGGGTACAATGAGCAGTTCTTC. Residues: CASSQTKGLGYNEQFF.